Sequencing of this T cell receptor (beta chain) was carried out in a study of human T cells and chemical hapten exposure. Study-wide results and caveats: After DPC sensitization, TCRs above 1 in 1000 frequency showed no change. Alopecia was present in the donors, so their immune response may differ from healthy people's.

One entry per CDR3 protein, called by TCRdb with MiXCR from the RACE reads. The profile covers more than 80,000 distinct CDR3 sequences, with 10% to 14% appearing a single time and 3% to 4% taken by the ten largest. From germline, CDR1 is KGHDR and CDR2 SFDVKD. The CDR3 spans 15 residues. V was shortened by 7 bases and J by 2 bases, with 14 bases between the two germline ends. Time point described: patch test 3, about 24 weeks after DPC sensitization. Stated treatment: therapeutic diphenylcyclopropenone sensitization with weekly scalp DPC. This clonotype was seen more than once but under ten times. The antigen is not known.

The origin of this receptor is a woman aged 45-65 years with alopecia areata. Some clones in this sample may be carry-over from other donors' samples. This chain connects TRBV24-1 to TRBJ2-1; a possible D gene is TRBD2 (6 bases). The specimen was whole blood, collected in connection with sensitization to the hapten diphenylcyclopropenone (DPC). For the CDR3, the DNA is TGTGCCACCAGCCCGGGGGAGCGGCCCTACAATGAGCAGTTCTTC. Its translation: CATSPGERPYNEQFF.